The present T cell receptor beta chain was sequenced within a study of blood T cell repertoires in COVID-19. Study-wide background: Some COVID-19 samples were acute and others convalescent; all came from the United States, Italy and Spain. In each case, the material was cDNA or gDNA derived from T cells, B-cell-depleted T cells, or PBMCs.

Authors' methods: Scientists estimated how many nucleated cells there were by amplifying reference gene primers. Sequencing used immunoSEQ multiplex PCR; TCRdb keeps in-frame clones, though not all of them. D and trimming were read from the DNA, whereas the V and J calls and clone size are those reported in that table. Of roughly 390,000 clones in the sample, 75% to 90% are singletons; the top ten hold roughly 3.6%. There are 14 residues in the CDR3. The germline CDR1 and CDR2 sequences are SGHNT and YYREEE (reference sequence). V lost 0 bases, J lost 8 bases, and 3 bases stayed unmatched. The origin of this receptor is a woman under 30 with acute or convalescent COVID-19. What was sequenced was peripheral blood. The chain is built from TRBV5-4 and TRBJ2-1; 9 nucleotides agree with TRBD1. CDR3 coding DNA: TGTGCCAGCAGCTTGGGGACAGGGGCTGATGAGCAGTTCTTC. Encoded protein: CASSLGTGADEQFF.